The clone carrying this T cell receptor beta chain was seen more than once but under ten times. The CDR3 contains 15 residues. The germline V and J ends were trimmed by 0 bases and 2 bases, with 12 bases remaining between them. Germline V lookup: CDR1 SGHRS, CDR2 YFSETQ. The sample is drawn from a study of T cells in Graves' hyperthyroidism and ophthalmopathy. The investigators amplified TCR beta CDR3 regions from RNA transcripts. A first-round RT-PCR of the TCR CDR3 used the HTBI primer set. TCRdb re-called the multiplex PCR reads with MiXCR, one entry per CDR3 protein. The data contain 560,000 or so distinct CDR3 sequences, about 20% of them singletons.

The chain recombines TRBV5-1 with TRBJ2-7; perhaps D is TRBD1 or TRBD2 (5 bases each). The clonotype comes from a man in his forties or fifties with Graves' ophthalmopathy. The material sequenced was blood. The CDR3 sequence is CASSLEPGRAYEQYF. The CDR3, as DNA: TGCGCCAGCAGCTTGGAACCGGGACGTGCCTACGAGCAGTACTTC. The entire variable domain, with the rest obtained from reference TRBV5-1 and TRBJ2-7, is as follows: KAGVTQTPRYLIKTRGQQVTLSCSPISGHRSVSWYQQTPGQGLQFLFEYFSETQRNKGNFPGRFSGRQFSNSRSEMNVSTLELGDSALYLCASSLEPGRAYEQYFGPGTRLTVT.